Included here is one TCR beta chain sequence, with context. Its matching antigen is unknown. These data come from a study of tissue T cells after allogeneic stem cell transplantation. Overall study context: Adult allogeneic hematopoietic cell transplant recipients with steroid-refractory graft-versus-host disease were prospectively enrolled for research autopsy. Where cell numbers permitted, CD3+ T cells were sorted from preserved blood and marrow. Study-wide points: Sampling depth was limited, and the cohort was small and clinically varied. Blood and spleen captured only part of the tissue TCR repertoire.

The assay was immunoSEQ multiplex PCR, and TCRdb's table has in-frame clones only and misses some. This table has roughly 25,000 clones, 91% appearing once. With 5 bases clipped from V and 7 bases from J, the junction kept 16 bases outside the gene matches. The CDR3 runs 16 residues. The germline CDR1 and CDR2 sequences are SGHTA and FQGNSA. The rearrangement links TRBV7-2 to TRBJ2-7; TRBD2 matches 8 bases. Sequencing used blood, obtained before transplantation. The TCR sequence derives from an older male donor who later had graft-versus-host disease after an allogeneic stem cell transplant. The CDR3 DNA follows: TGTGCCAGCAGCCCGATTATCGGACTAGCCGACAGGGAGCAGTACTTC. It encodes CASSPIIGLADREQYF.